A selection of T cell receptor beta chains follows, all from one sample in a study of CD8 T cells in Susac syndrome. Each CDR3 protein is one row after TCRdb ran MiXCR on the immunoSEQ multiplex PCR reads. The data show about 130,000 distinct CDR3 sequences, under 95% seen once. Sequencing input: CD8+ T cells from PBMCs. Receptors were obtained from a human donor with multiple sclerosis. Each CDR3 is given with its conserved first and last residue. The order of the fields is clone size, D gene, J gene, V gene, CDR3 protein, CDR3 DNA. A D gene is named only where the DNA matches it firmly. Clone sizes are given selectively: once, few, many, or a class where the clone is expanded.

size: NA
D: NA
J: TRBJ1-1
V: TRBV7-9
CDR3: CASSNPPGGNTEAFF
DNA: TGTGCCAGCAGCAACCCCCCGGGAGGGAACACTGAAGCTTTCTTT

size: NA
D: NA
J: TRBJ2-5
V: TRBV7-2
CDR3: CASSFIGQLGVEETQYF
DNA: TGTGCCAGCAGCTTCATAGGTCAGCTCGGAGTCGAAGAGACCCAGTACTTC

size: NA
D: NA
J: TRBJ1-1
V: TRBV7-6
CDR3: CASSFEGWGTEAFF
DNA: TGTGCCAGCAGCTTCGAGGGTTGGGGCACTGAAGCTTTCTTT

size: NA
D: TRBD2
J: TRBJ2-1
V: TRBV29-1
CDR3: CSASIASGRARGEFF
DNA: TGCAGCGCCTCGATCGCTAGCGGGAGGGCCCGTGGGGAGTTCTTC

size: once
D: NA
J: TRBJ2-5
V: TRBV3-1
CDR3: CASSQEFGRGTEETQYF
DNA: TGTGCCAGCAGCCAAGAGTTCGGCCGGGGAACGGAAGAGACCCAGTACTTC

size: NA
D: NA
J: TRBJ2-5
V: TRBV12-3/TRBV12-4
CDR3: CASMFEGETQYF
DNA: TGTGCCAGCATGTTCGAGGGCGAGACCCAGTACTTC

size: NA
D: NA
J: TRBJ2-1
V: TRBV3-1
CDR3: CASSQGPLGEPPNEQFF
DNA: TGTGCCAGCAGCCAAGGCCCCCTGGGGGAGCCCCCAAATGAGCAGTTCTTC

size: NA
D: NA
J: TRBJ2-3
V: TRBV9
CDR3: CASSALGLRLSTDTQYF
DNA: TGTGCCAGCAGCGCCCTCGGACTCAGACTTAGCACAGATACGCAGTATTTT

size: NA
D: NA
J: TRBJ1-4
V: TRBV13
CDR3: CASSLGSNEKLFF
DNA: TGTGCCAGCAGCTTAGGCTCGAATGAAAAACTGTTTTTT

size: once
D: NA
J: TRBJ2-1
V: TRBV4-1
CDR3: CASSQAWQDEQFF
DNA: TGCGCCAGCAGCCAGGCCTGGCAGGATGAGCAGTTCTTC

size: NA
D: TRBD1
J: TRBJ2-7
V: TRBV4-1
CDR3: CASSRTGEEQYF
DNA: TGCGCCAGCAGCCGGACAGGGGAGGAGCAGTACTTC